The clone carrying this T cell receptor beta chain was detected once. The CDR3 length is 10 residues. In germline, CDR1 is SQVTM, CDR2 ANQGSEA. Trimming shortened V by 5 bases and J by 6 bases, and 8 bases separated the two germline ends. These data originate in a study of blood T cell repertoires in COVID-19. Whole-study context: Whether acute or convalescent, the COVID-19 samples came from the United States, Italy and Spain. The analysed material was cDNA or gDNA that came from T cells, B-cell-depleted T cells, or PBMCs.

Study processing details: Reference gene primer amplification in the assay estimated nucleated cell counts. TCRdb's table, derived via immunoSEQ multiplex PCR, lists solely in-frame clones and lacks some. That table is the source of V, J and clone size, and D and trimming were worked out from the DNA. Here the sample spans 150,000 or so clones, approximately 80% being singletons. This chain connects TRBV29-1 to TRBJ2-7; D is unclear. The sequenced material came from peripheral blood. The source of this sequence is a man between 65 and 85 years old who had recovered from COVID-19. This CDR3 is CSVSSGEQYF. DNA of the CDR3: TGCAGCGTTTCATCGGGCGAGCAGTACTTC.